This T cell receptor (beta chain) was documented in a study of cytomegalovirus exposure and HLA in healthy donors (dated by TCRdb to about 2017). For the wider study: An earlier analysis of around 600 of the donors reported about 290 Gb of sequence data and 120 million or so unique TCR beta sequences from about 180 million T cells. Typing coverage varied by locus: roughly 629-630 donors for A, B, C, DRB1 and DQB1; approximately 520 for DQA1; more than 600 for DPA1; 400 to 480 for DPB1. HLA typing included class I and class II loci at four-digit resolution. A later analysis re-analyzed previously published TCR beta repertoires from 666 donors and added high-resolution HLA genotyping to study TCR occurrence patterns. The T cell repertoires of 666 subjects were profiled by immunosequencing and related to cytomegalovirus serostatus. The aim of the study was to test whether cataloging public T cell receptors could identify signatures of past pathogen exposure. In a later genetic analysis, genome-wide SNP genotypes for about 65% of the roughly 670 donors were used, and that subset was treated as a discovery cohort. Of the approximately 400 genotyped donors, 81% fell in the genetic ancestry cluster associated with self-reported Caucasian donors. An early release covering roughly 600 HLA-typed donors comprised roughly 300 gigabases of sequencing data and around 86 million unique TCR sequences. Besides the first cohort of roughly 660 subjects, a separate validation cohort made up of 120 or so different subjects was used. In an earlier analysis of 587 of the donors, high-throughput TCR beta sequencing was used to judge whether each TCR beta V gene segment behaved as functional or pseudogenic. Because of strong linkage in the cohort, a few DR-DQ haplotypes were treated as single units for association and clustering. Across roughly 420 genotyped donors of the cohort, an average of 235,054 unique TCR beta nucleotide sequences per donor were sequenced, and about a sixth of those sequences were non-productive. The later analysis used no new phenotypic data to find candidate immune exposures, relying instead on TCR beta sequences and their occurrence across donors. To predict cytomegalovirus infection status, the study combined high-throughput TCR immunosequencing, statistical association of individual TCRs with disease status, and machine learning. All discovery cohort repertoires had been generated using a single sequencing platform. Donor age, sex, ethnicity and CMV serostatus were collected together with the repertoire data. The paper as a whole reports these results and caveats: Because counts were too low, 15 or so rarely observed V segments, including chromosome 9 orphons, were excluded from the earlier analysis of about 500 of the donors. A cluster of highly shared sequence variants was judged likely to be a technical artifact of the sequencing pipeline. A later analysis found that HLA-associated TCR beta chains were more clonally expanded and had lower generation probabilities than equally common non-associated chains. CMV serostatus was the only immune exposure information available for the cohort. In a later genetic analysis, a missense DCLRE1C variant was associated with V-gene and J-gene trimming of TCR beta chains, and the association was replicated in an independent cohort. In a later genetic analysis, fewer N-insertions in productive TCRs were reported among donors in an Asian-associated ancestry cluster than the approximately 670-donor mean. The authors suggested that the approach could potentially be extended to other disease states and immunological phenotypes. Across donors, most TCR sequences were observed very rarely, whereas some public TCRs were present in many individuals. The study listed approximately 160 TCR beta chains as associated with cytomegalovirus. In an earlier analysis of about 600 of the donors, most TCR beta V segments appeared in productive rearrangements about 87% or about 30% of the time, broadly matching IMGT annotations. Because HLA typing was missing for some donors at each locus, association tests included only the typed subset. A further reported finding was that TCR beta sequences accurately predicted the HLA-A and HLA-B alleles for most subjects in the first cohort. When HLA alleles, especially DR and DQ, strongly co-occurred, attributing TCR associations to individual alleles was difficult. In vitro tests confirmed that three of the cytomegalovirus-associated TCR beta chains recognize cytomegalovirus antigens. Presence/absence analyses assumed roughly uniform sequencing depth across donors, an assumption that may not hold. At a false discovery rate of 0.05, a later analysis linked 15,000 to 20,000 TCR beta sequences to specific HLA alleles. According to a later analysis, TCR association rates differed among HLA loci, with DRB1 alleles showing the most associated TCRs and HLA-C alleles showing the fewest. This cohort had only TCR beta chains sequenced, and the lack of alpha or paired-chain data limited which features could be detected. Some IMGT-functional V segments, including TRBV6-2 and TRBV6-3, could not be told apart with the 87-base-pair reads, so those segments were excluded. Cytomegalovirus status was reported to be diagnosed by the classifier with high specificity and sensitivity in both the original and validation cohorts. In a later analysis, most CMV-associated TCR beta chains were found to appear HLA-restricted, with HLA associations seemingly driven largely by CMV exposure. Several of the top co-occurrence clusters appeared to be linked to parvovirus B19, influenza, CMV and Epstein-Barr virus, according to a later analysis. Linkage disequilibrium might explain the correlated functional status among segregating V segments, but an unknown experimental factor could not be excluded.

About this clone itself: Its antigen target is currently unknown. No base-level quality is on record; no much larger clone is a single base apart.

The receptor library was made with the immunoSEQ multiplex PCR assay. A mixture of 60 forward primers for TCR Vbeta segments and 13 reverse primers for TCR Jbeta segments was used in the multiplex PCR. The CDR3 region of rearranged TCR beta genes was amplified from genomic DNA with a multiplex PCR assay. Amplified TCR beta libraries were sequenced as 87-base-pair reads on the Illumina HiSeq System. The original methods were these. Across the 700 or so repertoires, a later analysis counted 80 million or so unique TCR beta chains, around 11 million of which were shared by at least two donors. To remove PCR and sequencing errors, raw reads were error-corrected and collapsed into unique sequences using a nearest-neighbor algorithm that merged closely related sequences. V, D and J gene segments were assigned by aligning CDR3 sequences to IMGT reference sequences. For a sequence to be retained, a match of at least six nucleotides was required to both a V gene segment and a J gene segment. Rearrangements were classified as productive when the CDR3 lacked stop codons and remained in frame with V and J, and all other rearrangements were classified as non-productive. Following IMGT convention, CDR3 was defined as the stretch from the second conserved V-encoded cysteine to the conserved J-encoded phenylalanine. In an earlier analysis of roughly 580 of the donors, sequences lacking an unambiguous match to a single V gene segment were excluded. In an earlier analysis of several hundred of the donors, a V segment was called functional when productive rearrangements were above 56.7%, and segregating when the standard deviation between donors exceeded 5%. To diagnose cytomegalovirus status from the catalog of TCR beta chain sequences, a statistical classification framework was built. V and J gene assignment, in a later analysis, came from comparing TCR nucleotide sequences with IMGT/GENE-DB human TR gene sequences. In a later analysis, CDR3 sequences and most-parsimonious VDJ recombination scenarios were assigned using the TCRdist pipeline. In a later analysis, each TCR beta chain was defined by its CDR3 amino acid sequence together with its V-gene family, and reads lacking a unique V-gene family were excluded. To address suspected cross-contamination and a sequencing artifact, a later analysis removed a few hundred highly shared, low-generation-probability nucleotide sequences. For each public chain, a later analysis derived a clonal expansion index from normalized ranks of inferred template counts within each repertoire. In a later analysis, generation probabilities were computed using a VDJ recombination model fitted to out-of-frame rearrangements, and the results were checked against IGoR. A later analysis scored TCR-TCR, TCR-HLA and TCR-CMV co-occurrence with hypergeometric tests, applying a repertoire-size bias correction to TCR pairs. To estimate false discovery rates, a later analysis permuted the HLA or CMV assignments 20 times. In a later analysis, co-occurring TCRs were grouped using DBSCAN, with TCRdist sequence similarity added in when clustering inside HLA-allele-positive subsets. For co-occurrence clustering, repertoires with fewer than 30,000 or more than 120,000 public chains were excluded, along with several repertoires with anomalous nucleotide sharing. The table comes from immuneACCESS by way of TCRdb, which keeps in-frame sequences with V and J called. Part of the clones is missing from these tables; in studies checked, under half for an unresolved V gene and the rest for unknown reasons. That table furnishes V, J and clone size, whereas the DNA furnished D and trimming. A total of over 75,000 clones appear in this sample, more than 75% of them only once. Less than 0.95% of the sample comes from the top ten.

The cohort was made up of around 720 healthy bone marrow donors. All cohort members were sampled while nominally healthy, although unrecorded immune exposures were likely present. The donor was CMV seronegative and was included in the group of several hundred seronegative cohort members. Every donor gave a peripheral blood sample, and the peripheral blood mononuclear cells from that sample were used for TCR beta sequencing. Genomic DNA extraction from the blood cell samples was performed with the Qiagen DNeasy Blood Extraction Kit. CDR3 length: 11 amino acids, cysteine to phenylalanine. Solely the CDR3 DNA is kept, with 33 bases framed from the first base. V sheds 4 bases and J sheds 2 bases, leaving 4 bases between their ends. The germline V gene (reference sequence) supplies CDR1 SGHKS and CDR2 YYEKEE.

This sequence was found in a woman aged 55-69 years in good health and CMV-seronegative. The V and J segments used are TRBV5-5 and TRBJ2-7; the D gene remains uncertain. Material for sequencing was PBMCs. The CDR3 reads CASSNTYEQYF. In nucleotide form, the sequence is TGTGCCAGCAGCAATACCTACGAGCAGTACTTC.